The rows below give T cell receptor beta chains drawn from one sample of a study of blood T cell repertoires in COVID-19. The repertoire was sequenced with immunoSEQ multiplex PCR; TCRdb's copy has only in-frame clones and lacks some. Of approximately 74,000 clones in the sample, roughly 90% are singletons; the top ten hold around 1.2%. The specimen was peripheral blood. The receptors derive from a woman aged 60-75 years with acute or convalescent COVID-19. Each CDR3 is given with its conserved first and last residue. D genes are given only for firm matches. Not all rows give a size; the values are once, few, many and, for expanded clones, a class.

d_call,j_call,clone_size,v_call,cdr3_aa,cdr3_nt
NA,TRBJ1-2,NA,TRBV7-2,CASSLALSTSSLSGYTF,TGTGCCAGCAGCTTAGCGCTTTCAACTTCTTCCCTATCTGGCTACACCTTC
TRBD2,TRBJ2-5,NA,TRBV3-1/TRBV3-2,CASSHASGGQTQYF,TGTGCCAGCAGCCATGCTAGCGGGGGGCAGACCCAGTACTTC
TRBD1,TRBJ2-5,NA,TRBV7-6,CASSLVGARGPQETQYF,TGTGCCAGCAGCTTAGTAGGGGCCAGGGGGCCCCAAGAGACCCAGTACTTC
TRBD2,TRBJ2-3,NA,TRBV5-1,CASTHGLAARTDTQYF,TGCGCCAGCACCCACGGACTAGCGGCCAGAACAGATACGCAGTATTTT
TRBD2,TRBJ2-1,NA,TRBV5-4,CASSLALAGVQSSYNEQFF,TGTGCCAGCAGCTTGGCACTAGCGGGGGTCCAAAGCTCCTACAATGAGCAGTTCTTC
NA,TRBJ1-1,NA,TRBV6-5,CASSYLGASTEAFF,TGTGCCAGCAGTTACTTGGGGGCGAGCACTGAAGCTTTCTTT
TRBD2,TRBJ2-1,NA,TRBV9,CASSGSGRGHDEQFF,TGTGCCAGCAGCGGAAGCGGGAGGGGGCACGATGAGCAGTTCTTC
TRBD1,TRBJ2-2,NA,TRBV7-6,CARTTGTGNTGELFF,TGTGCCAGGACAACCGGGACAGGGAACACCGGGGAGCTGTTTTTT
NA,TRBJ1-3,NA,TRBV13,CASSLLRNSGNTIYF,TGTGCCAGCAGCTTATTGAGGAACTCTGGAAACACCATATATTTT
TRBD2,TRBJ2-3,NA,TRBV19,CAVGGRGTDTQYF,TGTGCCGTGGGGGGGAGGGGCACAGATACGCAGTATTTT
NA,TRBJ1-5,NA,TRBV10-3,CAISEGTISNQPQHF,TGTGCCATCAGTGAGGGGACAATTAGCAATCAGCCCCAGCATTTT
TRBD1,TRBJ1-6,few,TRBV7-9,CASSYKTGTSPLHF,TGTGCCAGCAGCTATAAGACAGGGACCTCTCCCCTCCACTTT
NA,TRBJ1-2,NA,TRBV4-2,CATQGGGSYGYTF,TGTGCCACCCAGGGAGGGGGTAGCTATGGCTACACCTTC
TRBD1,TRBJ1-5,NA,TRBV19,CASSGQGEDQPQHF,TGTGCCAGTTCAGGACAGGGTGAGGATCAGCCCCAGCATTTT
TRBD1,TRBJ1-1,NA,TRBV27,CASWGTAIEGTEAFF,TGTGCCAGCTGGGGGACAGCCATCGAGGGGACTGAAGCTTTCTTT
NA,TRBJ1-2,few,TRBV4-1,CASSQDNNNYGYTF,TGCGCCAGCAGCCAAGATAACAATAACTATGGCTACACCTTC
NA,TRBJ1-1,once,TRBV4-1,CASSQDGFFGRNTEAFF,TGCGCCAGCAGCCAAGATGGATTTTTCGGGAGGAACACTGAAGCTTTCTTT
TRBD1,TRBJ1-2,NA,TRBV5-1,CASSLVGQGARGYTF,TGCGCCAGCAGCTTGGTAGGCCAGGGGGCGCGTGGCTACACCTTC
TRBD1,TRBJ1-2,NA,TRBV5-1,CASSLVSGQGAYGYTF,TGCGCCAGCAGCTTGGTTTCGGGACAGGGGGCCTATGGCTACACCTTC
NA,TRBJ2-3,NA,TRBV7-8,CASSLGGTTDTQYF,TGTGCCAGCAGCTTAGGGGGCACCACAGATACGCAGTATTTT
NA,TRBJ1-2,NA,TRBV28,CASSSPGGSSYGYTF,TGTGCCAGCAGTAGTCCCGGGGGGTCCTCCTATGGCTACACCTTC
TRBD1,TRBJ1-4,NA,TRBV19,CASSILDRDEKLFF,TGTGCCAGTAGTATCTTGGACAGGGATGAAAAACTGTTTTTT
TRBD1,TRBJ1-5,NA,TRBV5-1,CASSLGDRGNQPQHF,TGCGCCAGCAGCTTGGGGGACAGAGGCAATCAGCCCCAGCATTTT
TRBD1,TRBJ1-4,few,TRBV14,CASSQRQGSTNEKLFF,TGTGCCAGCAGCCAAAGACAGGGATCAACTAATGAAAAACTGTTTTTT
TRBD2,TRBJ2-3,NA,TRBV4-3,CASSQKRTSGYTDTQYF,TGCGCCAGCAGCCAAAAAAGAACTAGCGGATACACAGATACGCAGTATTTT
TRBD2,TRBJ2-1,NA,TRBV28,CATKRGGADEQFF,TGTGCCACGAAGCGGGGGGGCGCGGATGAGCAGTTCTTC
TRBD2,TRBJ2-1,NA,TRBV7-2,CASSPAGTSLNEQFF,TGTGCCAGCAGCCCTGCCGGGACTAGCCTAAATGAGCAGTTCTTC
TRBD1,TRBJ2-1,NA,TRBV9,CASSVEGASRYNEQFF,TGTGCCAGCAGCGTAGAGGGGGCTAGCCGTTACAATGAGCAGTTCTTC
NA,TRBJ2-1,NA,TRBV7-9,CASSFYPDNGMPNEQFF,TGTGCCAGCAGCTTCTATCCTGACAACGGGATGCCCAATGAGCAGTTCTTC
NA,TRBJ2-5,NA,TRBV3-1/TRBV3-2,CASSQATGGQETQYF,TGTGCCAGCAGCCAAGCGACTGGAGGCCAAGAGACCCAGTACTTC
NA,TRBJ2-1,NA,TRBV5-1,CASSLAGSPYYNEQFF,TGCGCCAGCAGCTTGGCCGGGAGCCCCTACTACAATGAGCAGTTCTTC
NA,TRBJ2-3,NA,TRBV19,CASSQGISTDTQYF,TGTGCCAGTAGTCAGGGTATTAGCACAGATACGCAGTATTTT